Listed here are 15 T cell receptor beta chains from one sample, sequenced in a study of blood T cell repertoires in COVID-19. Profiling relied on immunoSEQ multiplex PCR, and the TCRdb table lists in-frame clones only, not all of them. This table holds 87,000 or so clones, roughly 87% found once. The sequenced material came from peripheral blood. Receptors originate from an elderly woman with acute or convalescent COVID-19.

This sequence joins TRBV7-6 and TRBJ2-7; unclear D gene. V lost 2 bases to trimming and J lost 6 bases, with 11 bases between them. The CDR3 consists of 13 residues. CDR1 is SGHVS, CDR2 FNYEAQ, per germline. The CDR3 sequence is CASSLSTFLEQYF. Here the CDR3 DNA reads TGTGCCAGCAGCTTAAGCACCTTTCTCGAGCAGTACTTC.

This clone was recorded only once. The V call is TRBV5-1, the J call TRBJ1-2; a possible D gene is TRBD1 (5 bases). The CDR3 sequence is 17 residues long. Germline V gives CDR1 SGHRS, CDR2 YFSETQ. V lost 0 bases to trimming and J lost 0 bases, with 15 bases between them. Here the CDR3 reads CASSLEGPRLSNYGYTF. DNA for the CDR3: TGCGCCAGCAGCTTGGAGGGGCCGCGACTCTCTAACTATGGCTACACCTTC. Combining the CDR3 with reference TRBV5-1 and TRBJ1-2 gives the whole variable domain KAGVTQTPRYLIKTRGQQVTLSCSPISGHRSVSWYQQTPGQGLQFLFEYFSETQRNKGNFPGRFSGRQFSNSRSEMNVSTLELGDSALYLCASSLEGPRLSNYGYTFGSGTRLTVV.

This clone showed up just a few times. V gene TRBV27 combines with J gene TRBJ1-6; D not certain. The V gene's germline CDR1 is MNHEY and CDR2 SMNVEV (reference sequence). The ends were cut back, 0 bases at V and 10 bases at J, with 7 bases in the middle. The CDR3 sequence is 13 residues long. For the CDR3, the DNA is TGTGCCAGCAGTTTATCGAGCCGGTCACCCCTCCACTTT. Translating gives CASSLSSRSPLHF.

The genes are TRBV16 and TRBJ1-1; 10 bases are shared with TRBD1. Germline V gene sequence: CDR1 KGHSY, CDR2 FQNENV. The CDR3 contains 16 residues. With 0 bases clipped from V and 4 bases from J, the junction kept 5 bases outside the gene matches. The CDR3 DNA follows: TGTGCCAGCAGCCAATCGGGTGGACAGGGGGGCACTGAAGCTTTCTTT. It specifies CASSQSGGQGGTEAFF.

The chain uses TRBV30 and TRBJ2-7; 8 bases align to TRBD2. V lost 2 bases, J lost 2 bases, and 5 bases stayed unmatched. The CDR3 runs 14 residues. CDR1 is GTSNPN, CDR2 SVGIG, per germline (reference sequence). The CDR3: CAWSRLARTYEQYF. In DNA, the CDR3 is TGTGCCTGGAGTAGACTAGCGCGAACCTACGAGCAGTACTTC.

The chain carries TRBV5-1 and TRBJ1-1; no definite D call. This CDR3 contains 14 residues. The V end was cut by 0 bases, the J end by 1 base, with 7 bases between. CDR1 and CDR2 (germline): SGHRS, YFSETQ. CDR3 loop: CASSLVQQNTEAFF. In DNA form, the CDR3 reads TGCGCCAGCAGCTTGGTACAGCAGAACACTGAAGCTTTCTTT.

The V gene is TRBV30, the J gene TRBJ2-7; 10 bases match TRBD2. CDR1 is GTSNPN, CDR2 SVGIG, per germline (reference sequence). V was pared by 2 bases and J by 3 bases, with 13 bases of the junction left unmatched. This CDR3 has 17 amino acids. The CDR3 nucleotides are TGTGCCTGGAGTCCAAGGGGGCTAGCGGGAGCGGACTACGAGCAGTACTTC. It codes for CAWSPRGLAGADYEQYF.

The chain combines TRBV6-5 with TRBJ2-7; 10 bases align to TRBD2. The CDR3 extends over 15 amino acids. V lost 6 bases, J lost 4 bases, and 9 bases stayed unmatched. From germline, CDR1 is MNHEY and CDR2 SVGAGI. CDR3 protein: CASRASGRLVYEQYF. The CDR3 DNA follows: TGTGCCAGCAGGGCTAGCGGGAGACTCGTGTACGAGCAGTACTTC.

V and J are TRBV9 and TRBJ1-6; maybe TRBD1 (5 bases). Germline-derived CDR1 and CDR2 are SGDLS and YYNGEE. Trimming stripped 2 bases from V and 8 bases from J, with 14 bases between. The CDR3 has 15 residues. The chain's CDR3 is CASSVSQGRYSPLHF. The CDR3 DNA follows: TGTGCCAGCAGCGTTTCTCAGGGCAGGTATTCACCCCTCCACTTT.

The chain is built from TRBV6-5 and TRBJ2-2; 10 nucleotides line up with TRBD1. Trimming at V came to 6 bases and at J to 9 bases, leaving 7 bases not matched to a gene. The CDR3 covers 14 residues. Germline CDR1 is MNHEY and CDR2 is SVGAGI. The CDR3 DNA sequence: TGTGCCAGCAGGGACAGGGGGTGGGTCCGGGAGCTGTTTTTT. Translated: CASRDRGWVRELFF.

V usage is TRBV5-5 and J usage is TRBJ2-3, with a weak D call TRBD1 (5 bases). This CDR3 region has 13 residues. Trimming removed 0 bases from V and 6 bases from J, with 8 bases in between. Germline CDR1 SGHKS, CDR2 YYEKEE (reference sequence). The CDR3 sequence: CASSLGQTDTQYF. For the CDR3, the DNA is TGTGCCAGCAGCTTGGGACAGACGGATACGCAGTATTTT.

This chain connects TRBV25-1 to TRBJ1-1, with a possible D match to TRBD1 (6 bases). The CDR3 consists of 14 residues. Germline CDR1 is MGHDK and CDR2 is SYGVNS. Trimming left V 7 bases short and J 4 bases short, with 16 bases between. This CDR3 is CASTTPGGGTEAFF. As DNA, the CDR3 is TGTGCCAGCACAACCCCGGGGGGCGGCACTGAAGCTTTCTTT.

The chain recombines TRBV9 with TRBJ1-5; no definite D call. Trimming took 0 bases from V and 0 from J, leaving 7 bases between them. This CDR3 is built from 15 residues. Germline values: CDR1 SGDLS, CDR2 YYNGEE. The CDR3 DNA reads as TGTGCCAGCAGCGTAGACGGGTATAGCAATCAGCCCCAGCATTTT. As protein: CASSVDGYSNQPQHF.

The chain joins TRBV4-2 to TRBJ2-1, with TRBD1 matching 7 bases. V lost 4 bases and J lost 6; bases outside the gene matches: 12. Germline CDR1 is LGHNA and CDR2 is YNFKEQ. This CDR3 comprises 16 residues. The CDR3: CASSPGSGQIFNEQFF. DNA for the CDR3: TGTGCCAGCAGCCCCGGTTCGGGACAGATTTTCAATGAGCAGTTCTTC.

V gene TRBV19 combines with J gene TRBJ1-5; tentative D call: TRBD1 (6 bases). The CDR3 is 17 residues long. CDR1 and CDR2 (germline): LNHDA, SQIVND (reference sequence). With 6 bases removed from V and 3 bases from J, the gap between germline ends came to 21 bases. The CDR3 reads CASRPGRQARLNQPQHF. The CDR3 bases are TGTGCCAGTAGACCGGGCCGACAGGCTCGACTCAATCAGCCCCAGCATTTT.